Reported below is one T cell receptor beta chain. This entry belongs to a study of Ad26.COV2.S vaccination and SARS-CoV-2 variants. Trimming at V came to 6 bases and at J to 3 bases, leaving 5 bases not matched to a gene. Germline CDR1 SGHAT, CDR2 FQNNGV. CDR3 length: 13 amino acids. Stated treatment: roughly 18 received Ad26.COV2.S at low or high dose, single or two shots; about five received placebo; per-sample allocation not given. Vaccine and placebo recipients were sampled on day 63 after the first injection. The table came from immunoSEQ multiplex PCR; TCRdb's copy has only in-frame clones and leaves some out. Of about 250,000 clones detected, around 85% appear once; the ten largest clones hold 2.9%.

The sample here was peripheral blood, taken in a trial of Ad26.COV2.S vaccine versus placebo. The receptor was isolated from a person aged 18 to 65 who received the Ad26.COV2.S COVID-19 vaccine or a placebo. The chain employs TRBV11-2 and TRBJ2-7, with TRBD1 matching 7 bases. For the CDR3, the DNA is TGTGCCAGCAGTCGACAGGGCCGCTACGAGCAGTACGTC. This codes for CASSRQGRYEQYV.